Following are 10 T cell receptor beta chains from one sample sequenced in a study of CD8 T cell repertoires and HIV-1 epitope variants (dated by TCRdb to 2018 to 2020). Their antigens remain unidentified. Library creation used the immunoSEQ multiplex PCR assay. TCRdb obtained this table from immuneACCESS and retained in-frame rearrangements with V and J assigned. These tables miss some clones; where compared with another copy, unresolved V genes account for less than half of the shortfall, and the remainder is unexplained. The sample table contains about 5,600 clones; only one count was recorded for about 68% of them. Clones ranked in the top ten supply 43% of the sample. The sample was cultured CD8+ T cells derived from PBMCs. The origin of the receptors is a male donor with HIV.

This sequence joins TRBV6-5 and TRBJ2-1, with TRBD2 as a possible D gene (5 bases). CDR3 length equals 16 residues. Germline V gene sequence: CDR1 MNHEY, CDR2 SVGAGI. The V gene lost 0 bases and the J gene lost 0 bases, with 9 bases spanning the gap. CDR3 nucleotide sequence: TGTGCCAGCAGTTACTCAGCGGCCAGCTCCTACAATGAGCAGTTCTTC. As protein: CASSYSAASSYNEQFF.

The chain recombines TRBV6-5 with TRBJ2-7, with D maybe TRBD1 (6 bases). The ends were cut back, 0 bases at V and 0 bases at J, with 12 bases in the middle. The CDR3 sequence is 16 residues long. CDR1 and CDR2 (germline): MNHEY, SVGAGI. CDR3 nucleotide sequence: TGTGCCAGCAGTTACTCTGCAGGGGATTACTCCTACGAGCAGTACTTC. Its protein is CASSYSAGDYSYEQYF.

In this sample, this clone is medium-sized. V gene TRBV11-1 combines with J gene TRBJ2-3, with D unresolved. This CDR3 region has 16 residues. Germline loops: CDR1 SGHAT, CDR2 FQDESV (reference sequence). Trimming left V 1 base short and J 2 bases short, with 13 bases between. Here the CDR3 reads CASSLVPSLTTDTQYF. For the CDR3, the DNA is TGTGCCAGCAGCTTAGTCCCTAGTCTTACCACAGATACGCAGTATTTT.

The chain couples TRBV7-9 to TRBJ1-1; D perhaps matches TRBD1 (6 bases). Looked up from germline, CDR1 is SEHNR and CDR2 is FQNEAQ (reference sequence). V was cut by 6 bases and J by 2 bases, with 16 bases left in between. This CDR3 has 15 amino acids. The CDR3 DNA sequence: TGTGCCAGCAGTGCGGGGGTCAGGGGTAACACTGAAGCTTTCTTT. Translated, it gives CASSAGVRGNTEAFF.

The V call is TRBV6-5, the J call TRBJ2-5; no clear D gene. Germline loops: CDR1 MNHEY, CDR2 SVGAGI. There are 11 residues in the CDR3. V was pared by 3 bases and J by 5 bases, with 4 bases between. The CDR3 spells CASSYGETQYF. For the CDR3, the DNA is TGTGCCAGCAGTTATGGGGAGACCCAGTACTTC.

The chain is built from TRBV27 and TRBJ2-7; 7 bases map to TRBD1. Germline CDR1 MNHEY, CDR2 SMNVEV (reference sequence). The ends lost 5 bases at V and 2 bases at J; junction bases unmatched: 6. This CDR3 has 14 residues. The CDR3: CASSHGQEPYEQYF. DNA for the CDR3: TGTGCCAGCAGTCACGGACAGGAACCCTACGAGCAGTACTTC.

The chain carries TRBV5-6 and TRBJ2-7; possible D gene TRBD2, 5 bases. This CDR3 is built from 16 residues. The germline V and J ends were trimmed by 0 bases and 4 bases, with 17 bases remaining between them. Germline CDR1 and CDR2: SGHDT and YYEEEE. This chain's CDR3 is CASSLGPSLGDYEQYF. CDR3 coding DNA: TGTGCCAGCAGCTTGGGGCCTTCTTTGGGAGATTACGAGCAGTACTTC. The whole variable domain, filled in from reference TRBV5-6 and TRBJ2-7, reads DAGVTQSPTHLIKTRGQQVTLRCSPKSGHDTVSWYQQALGQGPQFIFQYYEEEERQRGNFPDRFSGHQFPNYSSELNVNALLLGDSALYLCASSLGPSLGDYEQYFGPGTRLTVT.

The chain joins TRBV7-6 to TRBJ2-2; D uncertain. The CDR3 runs to 13 residues. Trimming left V 6 bases short and J 1 base short, with 6 bases between. Germline CDR1 reads SGHVS; CDR2 reads FNYEAQ. The CDR3 is CASSSKNTGELFF. As DNA, the CDR3 is TGTGCCAGCAGTTCTAAGAACACCGGGGAGCTGTTTTTT.

The rearrangement links TRBV28 to TRBJ2-7; D possibly corresponds to TRBD1 (5 bases). This CDR3 has 14 residues. The ends were cut back, 4 bases at V and 4 bases at J, with 14 bases in the middle. Germline V CDR1 and CDR2: MDHEN, SYDVKM. The CDR3 is CASSSGLSDYEQYF. CDR3 sequence (DNA): TGTGCCAGCAGTTCAGGGCTGTCGGATTACGAGCAGTACTTC. The whole variable domain, filled in from reference TRBV28 and TRBJ2-7, reads DVKVTQSSRYLVKRTGEKVFLECVQDMDHENMFWYRQDPGLGLRLIYFSYDVKMKEKGDIPEGYSVSREKKERFSLILESASTNQTSMYLCASSSGLSDYEQYFGPGTRLTVT.

This clone is large within its sample. This chain uses TRBV7-9 with TRBJ2-2; D gene ambiguous. The V end lost 5 bases, the J end lost 7 bases, and 8 bases lay between the germline ends. The germline V gene encodes CDR1 SEHNR and CDR2 FQNEAQ (reference sequence). The CDR3 spans 12 residues. This CDR3 is CASSLQDGELFF. CDR3 DNA: TGTGCCAGCAGCCTTCAGGACGGGGAGCTGTTTTTT.